These T cell receptor beta chains were read from a single sample in a study of memory CD4+ T cells and cytomegalovirus serostatus. Profiling relied on immunoSEQ multiplex PCR, and the TCRdb table lists in-frame clones only, not all of them. The sample records under 85,000 clones, roughly 78% being singletons. The sequenced material came from memory CD4+ T cells from blood. These receptors all come from an adult in good health and CMV-seropositive. Both conserved end residues are part of each CDR3. Some rows mark clone size as missing; the rest say once, few, many or name a class of expanded clone.

size | V | CDR3
. | TRBV2 | CASSVSGDTQYF
. | TRBV6-5 | CASSDMGGTQPQHF
. | TRBV5-6 | CASSGLSGGQETQYF
few | TRBV16 | CASSQSRVSGNTIYF
. | TRBV6-6 | CASSPAGAEAFF
. | TRBV7-2 | CASSLGGESNQPQHF
. | TRBV7-2 | CASSLDRGYEQYF
. | TRBV7-2 | CASSILYGTGNDGYTF
. | TRBV29-1 | CSVEGQDTDTQYF
once | TRBV15 | CATSRAGTGLGEQYF
. | TRBV29-1 | CSVEDQLAGGSSYNEQFF
. | TRBV5-5 | CASSLFAQDNQPQHF
. | TRBV5-1 | CASSSGQGGTEAFF
few | TRBV7-9 | CASSPQGGLDTEAFF
. | TRBV10-3 | CAISGGISYEQYF
. | TRBV6-1 | CATLPTFSSGNTIYF
. | TRBV2 | CASRGLYSNQPQHF
few | TRBV12-5 | CASGPRGRGTVMNTEAFF
. | TRBV6-1 | CASNKGANTGELFF
once | TRBV2 | CASSESGSGDTQYF
. | TRBV5-1 | CASSLVGERRDEQFF
. | TRBV2 | CASNRGNQETQYF
once | TRBV18 | CASSPDTAGSQPQHF
few | TRBV6-6 | CASRLQGAGTEAFF
few | TRBV7-9 | CASAILSWLAGDEQFF
once | TRBV2 | CASYDSNSYNEQFF
few | TRBV5-1 | CASSPYGTGMEGYTF
once | TRBV7-7 | CASSPTRVSNTGELFF
. | TRBV6-5 | CASRSPGQGNEKLFF
. | TRBV6-5 | CASSFPTGQANSPLHF
few | TRBV30 | CAFSWEIKNEKLFF
. | TRBV25-1 | CASSETSGFSYEQYF
. | TRBV6-1 | CASSENPNTGGGTDTQYF
. | TRBV28 | CASSTTGGGGGEAFF
. | TRBV6-5 | CASSWGKQGEAFF
few | TRBV2 | CASRVYSHSEAFF
few | TRBV11-2 | CASSFGTGGEQYF
. | TRBV2 | CASSGAGGNEKLFF
. | TRBV7-9 | CASSFVWGWATDTQYF
. | TRBV7-9 | CASSLGSVEKLFF
. | TRBV28 | CASSALAGGNLPQETQYF
. | TRBV6-5 | CASRGQVASPLHF
. | TRBV19 | CASNFGGSWSGELFF
. | TRBV4-1 | CASSHSNNGNYGYTF
. | TRBV5-1 | CASSLEGTREQFF
. | TRBV28 | CASSLSTSRSYNEQFF
. | TRBV5-1 | CASSLASEGQTQYF
. | TRBV28 | CASSPTQGVRGNQPQHF
once | TRBV6-1 | CASSRRDSTDTQYF
. | TRBV9 | CASSVPPGGGSYNEQFF
. | TRBV28 | CASIRGQVSGNTIYF
once | TRBV28 | CASSFGGSNYGYTF
many | TRBV6-5 | CASSPGPKVVLFF
. | TRBV5-4 | CASSLDRVGEKLFF
. | TRBV4-3 | CASSRGTGGYNEQFF
once | TRBV29-1 | CSVESYGNTIYF
. | TRBV19 | CASMDSTDTQYF